This TCR beta chain is from a study of beta chain features in type 1 diabetes. cDNA synthesis used the whole RNA isolate, giving expressed TCRB sequences. Here immunoSEQ multiplex PCR was the method, and the copy in TCRdb shows in-frame clones only, minus some. The sample includes more than 50,000 clones, around 63% of them seen just once. Germline CDR1 reads SGHAT; CDR2 reads FQNNGV. This CDR3 is built from 16 residues. Trimming pared 0 bases from V and 6 bases from J, leaving 17 bases between. The genes are TRBV11-2 and TRBJ1-1; a weak D match, TRBD1 (6 bases). The receptor was derived from a young woman in good health. Sample: Tregs from blood. CDR3 nucleotides: TGTGCCAGCAGCTTAGATCTCCAGGGGTGGCGGGCTGAAGCTTTCTTT. Translating gives CASSLDLQGWRAEAFF.